This entry lists 32 T cell receptor beta chains sequenced from one sample in a study of cytomegalovirus exposure and HLA in healthy donors. This PCR relied on a set of 60 Vbeta primers and 13 Jbeta primers. Here immunoSEQ multiplex PCR was the method, and the copy in TCRdb shows in-frame clones only, minus some. The data show some 200,000 clones, roughly 68% seen once. Input material: PBMCs. The receptor source for this set is a man aged 35 to 55 in good health and CMV-seropositive.

This clone has just one count. At one end, the junction sequence differs from germline, possibly due to a read error. This CDR3 is CSSSLIRGNTEAFF. The DNA of the CDR3 is TGTTCCAGCAGCTTAATCAGGGGTAACACTGAAGCTTTCTTT. J is TRBJ1-1 and V is TRBV7-9; D might be TRBD1 (6 bases). Germline V gives CDR1 SEHNR, CDR2 FQNEAQ (reference sequence). This CDR3 spans 14 amino acids.

V and J are TRBV27 and TRBJ1-2, with 10 bases fitting TRBD1. The germline V gene has CDR1 MNHEY and CDR2 SMNVEV (reference sequence). V dropped 0 bases and J dropped 4; count of bases not matched to a gene: 5. CDR3 length equals 16 residues. This chain's CDR3 is CASSLSGGQGPYGYTF. The CDR3 nucleotides read TGTGCCAGCAGTTTATCGGGGGGACAGGGGCCCTATGGCTACACCTTC.

The V call is TRBV4-1, the J call TRBJ1-6, with D tentatively TRBD1 (6 bases). V lost 0 bases, J lost 3 bases, and 12 bases lay in between. This CDR3 has 17 amino acids. The germline V gene encodes CDR1 MGHRA and CDR2 YSYEKL. The CDR3 protein is CASSQDREGGYNSPLHF. CDR3 nucleotides: TGCGCCAGCAGCCAAGATAGGGAAGGGGGCTATAATTCACCCCTCCACTTT.

The V gene is TRBV2, the J gene TRBJ2-1; tentative D call: TRBD1 (6 bases). Trimming stripped 6 bases from V and 6 bases from J, with 15 bases between. Germline V CDR1 and CDR2: SNHLY, FYNNEI. The CDR3 runs to 14 residues. The CDR3 sequence: CASSRVIQGNEQFF. The CDR3 DNA sequence: TGTGCCAGCAGCCGCGTAATACAGGGCAATGAGCAGTTCTTC.

The V and J genes are TRBV5-1 and TRBJ2-7; a weak D match, TRBD1 (6 bases). The CDR3 totals 14 residues. Germline V CDR1 and CDR2: SGHRS, YFSETQ. V lost 3 bases and J lost 0, with 10 bases in between. The CDR3 spells CASSSGQISYEQYF. CDR3 coding DNA: TGCGCCAGCAGCTCCGGACAGATCTCCTACGAGCAGTACTTC.

The chain has TRBV5-1 and TRBJ2-3; D perhaps matches TRBD2 (5 bases). CDR3 size: 14 residues. CDR1 and CDR2 from the germline V gene are SGHRS and YFSETQ. Trimming took off 4 bases at V and 4 bases at J, with 13 bases between the two ends. The CDR3 region has the DNA TGCGCCAGCAGCGGCGGACTCCTGCCAGATACGCAGTATTTT. It is translated as CASSGGLLPDTQYF.

The chain has TRBV7-3 and TRBJ2-3, with 9 nucleotides matching TRBD2. The CDR3 contains 13 residues. V lost 6 bases and J lost 4; bases outside the gene matches: 2. CDR1 is SGHTA, CDR2 FQGTGA, per germline. The CDR3 region has the DNA TGTGCCAGCAGTCAGCGGGGGGCAGATACGCAGTATTTT. Protein: CASSQRGADTQYF.

This clone was picked up a small number of times. This chain uses TRBV7-3 with TRBJ2-3; D is uncertain. Germline loops: CDR1 SGHTA, CDR2 FQGTGA. The V and J ends lost 5 bases and 5 bases respectively, with 8 bases between them. The CDR3 has 12 residues. CDR3 DNA: TGTGCCAGCAGCCCGGTTGGAGATACGCAGTATTTT. Amino acid sequence: CASSPVGDTQYF.

The chain combines TRBV6-5 with TRBJ1-1; D may be TRBD1 (5 bases). Per germline, CDR1 MNHEY and CDR2 SVGAGI. The ends were cut back, 2 bases at V and 6 bases at J, with 10 bases in the middle. The length of the CDR3 is 13 residues. The CDR3 here is CASSYGQGPEAFF. In DNA, the CDR3 is TGTGCCAGCAGTTACGGTCAGGGCCCTGAAGCTTTCTTT.

This clone was seen more than once but under ten times. The chain couples TRBV4-3 to TRBJ1-1; D unresolved. Germline loops: CDR1 LGHNA, CDR2 YSLEER. The CDR3 consists of 13 residues. Trimming took 1 base from V and 4 from J, leaving 7 bases between them. In DNA, the CDR3 is TGCGCCAGCAGCCAAGGGCCAGGCACTGAAGCTTTCTTT. Translating gives CASSQGPGTEAFF.

This clone has more than one count but fewer than ten. The chain carries TRBV28 and TRBJ1-2; weak D call: TRBD1 (6 bases). This CDR3 contains 14 residues. The V end lost 6 bases, the J end lost 4 bases, and 15 bases lay between the germline ends. The germline gives CDR1 MDHEN, CDR2 SYDVKM. The CDR3, as DNA: TGTGCCAGCAGGGACAGCCGCGCGATCTATGGCTACACCTTC. Amino acids: CASRDSRAIYGYTF.

The chain employs TRBV7-2 and TRBJ2-2; 7 nucleotides agree with TRBD1. Trimming removed 3 bases from V and 7 bases from J; junction bases left unmatched: 8. The CDR3 has 15 amino acids. CDR1 and CDR2 from the germline V gene are SGHTA and FQGNSA. CDR3 nucleotides: TGTGCCAGCAGCTTCGGACAGGCAAATGGCGGGGAGCTGTTTTTT. This gives the protein CASSFGQANGGELFF.

The V gene is TRBV29-1, the J gene TRBJ1-5; TRBD1 matches 7 bases. Trimming cost V 4 bases and J 3 bases; bases outside gene matches: 3. The CDR3 runs to 13 residues. The germline V gene encodes CDR1 SQVTM and CDR2 ANQGSEA. CDR3: CSVATGVNQPQHF. CDR3 bases: TGCAGCGTTGCTACAGGGGTCAATCAGCCCCAGCATTTT.

The chain uses TRBV4-1 and TRBJ1-5, with 10 bases fitting TRBD1. The CDR3 loop spans 16 amino acids. Germline lookup yields CDR1 MGHRA and CDR2 YSYEKL. The J segment lost 6 bases and the V segment lost 4 bases, leaving 9 bases of the junction unmatched. The CDR3 spells CASSPLLGQGVQPQHF. The CDR3 DNA is TGCGCCAGCAGCCCCCTGTTAGGACAGGGGGTTCAGCCCCAGCATTTT.

The table lists this clone with a few counts. The chain joins TRBV6-1 to TRBJ2-7; D possibly corresponds to TRBD1 (6 bases). This CDR3 is 14 amino acids long. V was shortened by 6 bases and J by 4 bases, with 16 bases between the two germline ends. CDR1 is MNHNS and CDR2 is SASEGT in the germline V gene. DNA of the CDR3: TGTGCCAGCAGGTCAGGGGAAGTGAGGTACGAGCAGTACTTC. Protein sequence: CASRSGEVRYEQYF.

The table lists this clone with a few counts. The genes are TRBV6-6 and TRBJ1-5, with a tentative D call TRBD1 (6 bases). Germline CDR1 MNHNY, CDR2 SVGAGI (reference sequence). The CDR3 is made up of 16 amino acids. V shed 0 bases and J shed 1 base, with 10 bases lying between them. The CDR3 is CASSYSSTGSNQPQHF. In nucleotides, the CDR3 is TGTGCCAGCAGTTACTCTTCGACAGGAAGCAATCAGCCCCAGCATTTT.

This chain connects TRBV21-1 to TRBJ2-2; the DNA was not compared with TRBD2, the D call given in the table. TRBV21-1 corresponds to a pseudogene. This CDR3 region has 19 residues. The CDR3 DNA reads TGTGCCAGCCCCGGAGGGGACTGGGCCTTTGTCGTGAACACCGGGGAGCTGTTTTTT. It yields the protein CASPGGDWAFVVNTGELFF.

In its sample, this clone was seen a few times. The chain combines TRBV5-1 with TRBJ2-6, with TRBD2 matching 11 bases. Germline V CDR1 and CDR2: SGHRS, YFSETQ. Trimming cost V 2 bases and J 2 bases; bases outside gene matches: 9. The CDR3 is 19 residues long. CDR3 protein: CASSFKLAGGGAGANVLTF. CDR3 coding DNA: TGCGCCAGCAGCTTTAAGCTAGCGGGGGGAGGCGCTGGGGCCAACGTCCTGACTTTC.

This clone appeared a few times. The V call is TRBV9, the J call TRBJ1-3; TRBD1 agrees at 7 bases. J was trimmed by 0 bases and V by 1 base; bases with no gene match: 13. The CDR3 runs 19 residues. Germline-derived CDR1 and CDR2 are SGDLS and YYNGEE. The CDR3 nucleotides read TGTGCCAGCAGCGTAAACGACAGGGCCAACTCGCGCTCTGGAAACACCATATATTTT. Translated: CASSVNDRANSRSGNTIYF.

The chain links TRBV7-2 to TRBJ2-5; D is ambiguous. This CDR3 is 14 amino acids long. V was pared by 0 bases and J by 1 base, with 6 bases between. Germline V gene lookup returns CDR1 SGHTA and CDR2 FQGNSA. CDR3 sequence: CASSLAQAQETQYF. CDR3 in DNA: TGTGCCAGCAGCTTAGCGCAAGCCCAAGAGACCCAGTACTTC.

The chain links TRBV6-6 to TRBJ1-3; D is unclear. V dropped 0 bases and J dropped 0 bases, with 9 bases sitting between them. The CDR3 runs 16 residues. The germline V gene has CDR1 MNHNY and CDR2 SVGAGI (reference sequence). Here the CDR3 reads CASSYSSGISGNTIYF. In DNA form, the CDR3 reads TGTGCCAGCAGTTACTCGAGCGGGATCTCTGGAAACACCATATATTTT.

This clone was observed a handful of times. V and J are TRBV6-1 and TRBJ2-7, with 9 bases identical to TRBD1. V shed 6 bases, J shed 2 bases, and the junction held 5 bases outside the gene matches. Per the germline V gene, CDR1 is MNHNS and CDR2 is SASEGT. The CDR3 loop spans 14 amino acids. The CDR3 region is CASRTGTGTYEQYF. The CDR3 nucleotides are TGTGCCAGCAGGACCGGGACAGGGACCTACGAGCAGTACTTC.

This clone has just a few counts. The chain is built from TRBV27 and TRBJ2-2; D may be TRBD2 (5 bases). The germline CDR1 and CDR2 sequences are MNHEY and SMNVEV (reference sequence). V lost 6 bases, J lost 4 bases, and 12 bases lay in between. The CDR3 loop spans 14 amino acids. The CDR3 sequence: CASSVALGTGELFF. The CDR3 DNA reads TGTGCCAGCAGCGTCGCACTAGGCACCGGGGAGCTGTTTTTT.

V usage is TRBV5-4 and J usage is TRBJ2-5; D gene unclear. Trimming stripped 4 bases from V and 0 bases from J, with 13 bases between. From germline, CDR1 is SGHNT and CDR2 YYREEE (reference sequence). CDR3 length equals 15 residues. Written as DNA, the CDR3 is TGTGCCAGCAGCCCCACAACTCGGGACCAAGAGACCCAGTACTTC. Translation: CASSPTTRDQETQYF.

The V gene is TRBV5-1, the J gene TRBJ1-1; no clear D. This CDR3 has 14 residues. CDR1 SGHRS and CDR2 YFSETQ come from the germline V gene. V was shortened by 0 bases and J by 3 bases, with 9 bases between the two germline ends. The DNA for the CDR3 is TGCGCCAGCAGCTTGGACCGCGGGGACACTGAAGCTTTCTTT. Amino acid sequence: CASSLDRGDTEAFF.

This clone has just a few counts. This chain links TRBV9 with TRBJ2-3, with 8 bases aligning to TRBD2. Germline trimming cut 0 bases from V and 2 bases from J; bases unmatched to any gene: 11. The CDR3 spans 18 residues. CDR1 and CDR2 (germline): SGDLS, YYNGEE. In DNA form, the CDR3 reads TGTGCCAGCAGCGTAGGGGTGGGGGCGGGGGGCCCCACAGATACGCAGTATTTT. It encodes CASSVGVGAGGPTDTQYF.

This clone has a handful of counts. Other nucleotide sequences from this sample produce the same CDR3. The J gene is TRBJ1-1, the V gene TRBV5-1; D is ambiguous. Trimming stripped 2 bases from V and 1 base from J, with 6 bases between. CDR1 is SGHRS and CDR2 is YFSETQ in the germline V gene. The CDR3 is 13 amino acids. DNA of the CDR3: TGCGCCAGCAGCTTCGGAGGGAACACTGAAGCTTTCTTT. Translation gives CASSFGGNTEAFF.

This chain joins TRBV7-2 and TRBJ2-1, with D possibly TRBD2 on 5 matching bases. V was clipped by 5 bases and J by 9 bases, with 11 bases between them. The CDR3 consists of 12 residues. Germline V CDR1 and CDR2: SGHTA, FQGNSA. DNA for the CDR3: TGTGCCAGCAGCCGGACTCGGGGTGAGCAGTTCTTC. This encodes CASSRTRGEQFF. The whole variable domain, filled in from reference TRBV7-2 and TRBJ2-1, reads GAGVSQSPSNKVTEKGKDVELRCDPISGHTALYWYRQSLGQGLEFLIYFQGNSAPDKSGLPSDRFSAERTGGSVSTLTIQRTQQEDSAVYLCASSRTRGEQFFGPGTRLTVL.

As regards this clone: One end of the junction varies from germline; a read error may be responsible. The CDR3 nucleotides read TGTGCCAGCAGCTCGACCACAGATGCGCAGTATTTT. Protein product: CASSSTTDAQYF. The chain couples TRBV11-1 to TRBJ2-3; D gene unclear. Looked up from germline, CDR1 is SGHAT and CDR2 is FQDESV (reference sequence). The CDR3 length is 12 residues.

The chain carries TRBV10-2 and TRBJ2-1, with 8 bases lining up with TRBD1. CDR1 and CDR2 (germline): WSHSY, SAAADI. The CDR3 extends over 14 amino acids. V shed 4 bases and J 8 bases; nucleotides not matched to a gene: 7. CDR3 in amino acids: CASSVAQGADEQFF. The CDR3, as DNA: TGCGCCAGCAGTGTAGCGCAGGGGGCCGATGAGCAGTTCTTC.

CDR3 in amino acids: CASSVRDFSYEQYF. In nucleotides, the CDR3 is TGTGCCAGCAGTGTCCGGGACTTCTCCTACGAGCAGTACTTC. This chain connects TRBV6-1 to TRBJ2-7; the D gene is possibly TRBD2 (6 bases). Germline CDR1 reads MNHNS; CDR2 reads SASEGT. The CDR3 covers 14 residues. The germline V and J ends were trimmed by 4 bases and 0 bases, with 10 bases remaining between them.

This clone appeared once. This chain connects TRBV7-2 to TRBJ2-2; 7 bases are a match to TRBD1. The CDR3 totals 17 residues. J was trimmed by 7 bases and V by 4 bases; bases with no gene match: 15. Germline CDR1 SGHTA, CDR2 FQGNSA. The CDR3 is CASSSDPRGIRGGELFF. In nucleotides, the CDR3 is TGTGCCAGCAGCTCGGATCCCAGGGGGATTCGGGGCGGGGAGCTGTTTTTT. Full variable domain (rest looked up from reference TRBV7-2 and TRBJ2-2): GAGVSQSPSNKVTEKGKDVELRCDPISGHTALYWYRQSLGQGLEFLIYFQGNSAPDKSGLPSDRFSAERTGGSVSTLTIQRTQQEDSAVYLCASSSDPRGIRGGELFFGEGSRLTVL.